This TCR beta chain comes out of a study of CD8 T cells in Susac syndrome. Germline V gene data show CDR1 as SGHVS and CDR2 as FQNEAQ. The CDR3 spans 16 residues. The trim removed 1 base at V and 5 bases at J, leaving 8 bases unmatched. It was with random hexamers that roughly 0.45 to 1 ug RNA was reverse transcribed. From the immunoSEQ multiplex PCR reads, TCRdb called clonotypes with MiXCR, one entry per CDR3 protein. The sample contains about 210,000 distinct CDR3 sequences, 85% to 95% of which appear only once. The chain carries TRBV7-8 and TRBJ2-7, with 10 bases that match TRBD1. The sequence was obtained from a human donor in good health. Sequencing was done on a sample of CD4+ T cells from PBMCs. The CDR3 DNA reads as TGTGCCAGCAGCTTAGAGTTGGGACAGGGGTCCAACGAGCAGTACGTC. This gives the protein CASSLELGQGSNEQYV.